These 15 T cell receptor beta chains were sequenced from one sample in a study of cytomegalovirus exposure and HLA in healthy donors. A multiplex PCR was run with 60 Vbeta primers and 13 Jbeta primers. The repertoire was sequenced with immunoSEQ multiplex PCR; TCRdb's copy has only in-frame clones and lacks some. The sample lists about 89,000 clones, less than 80% occurring once. Sequenced sample: PBMCs. All receptors come from a male donor in good health and CMV-seronegative.

This chain joins TRBV29-1 and TRBJ2-4; TRBD2 aligns across 9 bases. The germline V gene has CDR1 SQVTM and CDR2 ANQGSEA. This CDR3 contains 17 residues. J lost 5 bases, V lost 4 bases, and 15 bases had no gene match. CDR3 DNA sequence: TGCAGCGTTGTGGGGGCGGGGGGGACCAACGGTGAAAACATTCAGTACTTC. This gives the protein CSVVGAGGTNGENIQYF.

The gene calls are TRBV19 and TRBJ1-1; D possibly corresponds to TRBD1 (6 bases). The germline V gene has CDR1 LNHDA and CDR2 SQIVND (reference sequence). CDR3 length: 12 residues. Trimming cost V 7 bases and J 8 bases, with 14 bases left between them. The CDR3 sequence is CASTRGGGEAFF. In DNA form, the CDR3 reads TGTGCCAGTACCCGAGGGGGGGGCGAAGCTTTCTTT.

The V call is TRBV25-1, the J call TRBJ1-2, with unresolved D. Trimming took 4 bases from V and 3 from J, leaving 6 bases between them. CDR1 MGHDK and CDR2 SYGVNS come from the germline V gene. The CDR3 is made up of 12 amino acids. In DNA, the CDR3 is TGTGCCAGCAGTGGCGTGGACTATGGCTACACCTTC. This translates into CASSGVDYGYTF.

J is TRBJ2-5 and V is TRBV13, with TRBD1 matching over 7 bases. Trimming took 5 bases from V and 9 from J; bases not matched to a gene: 6. CDR1 is PRHDT and CDR2 is FYEKMQ in the germline V gene (reference sequence). There are 12 residues in the CDR3. CDR3 amino acids: CASSPGQVAQYF. The CDR3 DNA reads as TGTGCCAGCAGCCCAGGACAGGTGGCCCAGTACTTC.

Only one count was recorded for this clone. The rearrangement uses TRBV28 and TRBJ2-1; a possible D gene is TRBD2 (5 bases). The germline V and J ends were trimmed by 5 bases and 4 bases, with 18 bases remaining between them. There are 16 residues in the CDR3. CDR1 and CDR2 from the germline V gene are MDHEN and SYDVKM. The CDR3 nucleotides are TGTGCCAGCAGTCGGTACGGACTCACGAAATACAATGAGCAGTTCTTC. Translated, it gives CASSRYGLTKYNEQFF.

J is TRBJ2-4 and V is TRBV19, with D uncertain. V was cut by 1 base and J by 6 bases, with 10 bases left in between. The CDR3 is 14 amino acids. Germline V gene data show CDR1 as LNHDA and CDR2 as SQIVND (reference sequence). The CDR3 nucleotides are TGTGCCAGTAGTATAGGAACGGGTTTAAACATTCAGTACTTC. Its protein product is CASSIGTGLNIQYF.

The genes are TRBV14 and TRBJ2-3; TRBD1 might be the D (5 bases). The CDR3 has 16 residues. V was pared by 1 base and J by 0 bases, with 11 bases between. Looked up from germline, CDR1 is SGHDN and CDR2 is FVKESK. In DNA, the CDR3 is TGTGCCAGCAGCCAAGTAGGGGTTCCTAGCACAGATACGCAGTATTTT. It encodes CASSQVGVPSTDTQYF.

This chain connects TRBV4-3 to TRBJ1-1; no reliable D call. V was clipped by 4 bases and J by 1 base, with 7 bases between them. From germline, CDR1 is LGHNA and CDR2 YSLEER. The length of the CDR3 is 13 residues. In DNA form, the CDR3 reads TGCGCCAGCAGCCTTGAGCGGAACACTGAAGCTTTCTTT. Encoded protein: CASSLERNTEAFF.

This clone was seen only a few times. The chain is built from TRBV10-3 and TRBJ1-2; D ambiguous. The V end was cut by 0 bases, the J end by 4 bases, with 15 bases between. Germline V gives CDR1 ENHRY, CDR2 SYGVKD. This CDR3 spans 16 amino acids. This CDR3 is CAISESSGGGFYGYTF. CDR3 bases: TGTGCCATCAGTGAGTCATCGGGAGGAGGATTCTATGGCTACACCTTC.

This chain uses TRBV7-9 with TRBJ1-1; TRBD1 matches 7 bases. V lost 1 base and J lost 5; bases outside the gene matches: 7. Germline V CDR1 and CDR2: SEHNR, FQNEAQ (reference sequence). The CDR3 runs 15 residues. Here the CDR3 DNA reads TGTGCCAGCAGCTTAGAACAGGGGTTTACGACTGAAGCTTTCTTT. It yields the protein CASSLEQGFTTEAFF.

CDR3: CASSGGLEQYF. In nucleotides, the CDR3 is TGTGCCAGCAGCGGCGGACTCGAGCAGTACTTC. V gene TRBV7-2 combines with J gene TRBJ2-7, with D possibly TRBD2 on 5 matching bases. Germline V gene data show CDR1 as SGHTA and CDR2 as FQGNSA. Trimming removed 5 bases at V and 6 bases at J, with 8 bases between. This CDR3 contains 11 residues.

This chain links TRBV7-2 with TRBJ2-7; 7 bases agree with TRBD2. Germline V gives CDR1 SGHTA, CDR2 FQGNSA. Unmatched junction bases numbered 7, after V lost 2 bases and J lost 3 bases. The CDR3 is 15 amino acids. In DNA form, the CDR3 reads TGTGCCAGCAGCTTATCAGCGGGAAGATACTACGAGCAGTACTTC. This translates into CASSLSAGRYYEQYF.

With respect to this clone: Other DNA sequences in this specimen translate into the identical CDR3. The chain is built from TRBV27 and TRBJ2-7; TRBD1 is a possible D gene (5 bases). Trimming took off 4 bases at V and 4 bases at J, with 11 bases between the two ends. Germline V CDR1 and CDR2: MNHEY, SMNVEV (reference sequence). The CDR3 is 13 amino acids. The CDR3, as DNA: TGTGCCAGCAGTTCCCGTCAGGGTTACGAGCAGTACTTC. Residues: CASSSRQGYEQYF.

The rearrangement uses TRBV30 and TRBJ1-2; 9 bases line up with TRBD1. With 7 bases clipped from V and 2 bases from J, the junction kept 8 bases outside the gene matches. The CDR3 has 14 residues. Germline values: CDR1 GTSNPN, CDR2 SVGIG (reference sequence). The CDR3 is CAFAGTGQNYGYTF. DNA for the CDR3: TGTGCCTTCGCCGGGACAGGGCAAAACTATGGCTACACCTTC.

The rearrangement uses TRBV28 and TRBJ2-5; possible D gene TRBD2, 6 bases. CDR3 length: 11 amino acids. V was shortened by 7 bases and J by 5 bases, with 8 bases between the two germline ends. Germline V CDR1 and CDR2: MDHEN, SYDVKM. The CDR3 loop is CASNRGETQYF. CDR3 coding DNA: TGTGCCAGCAACCGGGGGGAGACCCAGTACTTC.